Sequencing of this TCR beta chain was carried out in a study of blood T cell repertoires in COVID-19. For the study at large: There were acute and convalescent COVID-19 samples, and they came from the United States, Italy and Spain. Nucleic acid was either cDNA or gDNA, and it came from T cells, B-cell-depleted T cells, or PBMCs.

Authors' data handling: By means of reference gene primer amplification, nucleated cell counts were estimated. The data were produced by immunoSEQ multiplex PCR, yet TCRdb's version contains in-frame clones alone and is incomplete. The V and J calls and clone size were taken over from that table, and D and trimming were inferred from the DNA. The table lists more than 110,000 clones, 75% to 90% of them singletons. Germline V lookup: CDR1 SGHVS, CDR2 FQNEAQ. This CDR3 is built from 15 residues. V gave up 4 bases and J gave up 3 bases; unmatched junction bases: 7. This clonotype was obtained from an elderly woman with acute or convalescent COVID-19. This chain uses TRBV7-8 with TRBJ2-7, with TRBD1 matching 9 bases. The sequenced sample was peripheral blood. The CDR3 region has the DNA TGTGCCAGCAGCTCCCGGGACAGGGATTTCTACGAGCAGTACTTC. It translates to CASSSRDRDFYEQYF.